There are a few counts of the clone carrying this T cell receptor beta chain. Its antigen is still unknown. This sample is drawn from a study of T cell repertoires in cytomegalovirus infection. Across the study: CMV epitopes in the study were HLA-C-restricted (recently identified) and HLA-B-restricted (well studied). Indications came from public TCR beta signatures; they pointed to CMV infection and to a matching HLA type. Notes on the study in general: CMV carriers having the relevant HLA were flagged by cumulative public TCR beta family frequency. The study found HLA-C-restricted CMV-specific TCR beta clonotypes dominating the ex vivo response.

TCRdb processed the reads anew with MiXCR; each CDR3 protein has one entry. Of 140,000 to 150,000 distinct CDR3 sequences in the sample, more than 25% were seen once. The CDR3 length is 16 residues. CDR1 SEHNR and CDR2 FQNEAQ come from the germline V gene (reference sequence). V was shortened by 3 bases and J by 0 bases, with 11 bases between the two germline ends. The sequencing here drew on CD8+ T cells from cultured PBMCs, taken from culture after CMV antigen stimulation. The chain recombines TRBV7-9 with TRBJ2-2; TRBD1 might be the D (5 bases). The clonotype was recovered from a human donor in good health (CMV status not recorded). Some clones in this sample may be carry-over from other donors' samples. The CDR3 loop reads CASSFVGQPNTGELFF. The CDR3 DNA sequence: TGTGCCAGCAGCTTCGTGGGGCAGCCGAACACCGGGGAGCTGTTTTTT.